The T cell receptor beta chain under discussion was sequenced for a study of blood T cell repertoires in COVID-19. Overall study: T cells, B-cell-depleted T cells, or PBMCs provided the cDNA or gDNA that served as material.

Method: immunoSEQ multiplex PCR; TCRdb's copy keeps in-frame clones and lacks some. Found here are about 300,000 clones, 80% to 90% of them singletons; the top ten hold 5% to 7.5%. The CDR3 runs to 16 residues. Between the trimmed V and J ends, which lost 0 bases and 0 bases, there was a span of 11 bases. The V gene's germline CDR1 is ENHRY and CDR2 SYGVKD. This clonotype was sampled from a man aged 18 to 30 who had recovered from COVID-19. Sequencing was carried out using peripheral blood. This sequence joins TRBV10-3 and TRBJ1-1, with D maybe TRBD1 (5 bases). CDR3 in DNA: TGTGCCATCAGTGAGTCGATCGGGGGGATGAACACTGAAGCTTTCTTT. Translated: CAISESIGGMNTEAFF.